This T cell receptor (beta chain) stems from a study of blood T cell repertoires in COVID-19. Overall study context: The analysed material was cDNA or gDNA that came from T cells, B-cell-depleted T cells, or PBMCs.

In Seattle, patients joined the study during active infection and were tracked longitudinally. Germline V gives CDR1 SGHTA, CDR2 FQGTGA. V trimming: 2 bases; J trimming: 4 bases; junction bases outside the gene matches: 5. The CDR3 contains 15 residues. Under the authors' procedure: The authors estimated nucleated cell counts from reference gene primer amplification. Measured with immunoSEQ multiplex PCR; TCRdb has only the in-frame clones, and not every one. V, J and clone size were drawn from that table, and D and trimming were deduced from the DNA. Of about 500,000 clones in the sample, approximately 92% were seen once.

The sequencing input was peripheral blood. The V call is TRBV7-3, the J call TRBJ2-3; 8 bases fit TRBD1. This TCR was recovered from a man younger than 35 with COVID-19, enrolled during active disease. The CDR3 sequence is CASSLSPTGADTQYF. For the CDR3, the DNA is TGTGCCAGCAGCTTATCCCCGACAGGGGCAGATACGCAGTATTTT.